This is a list of T cell receptor beta chains from one sample in a study of T cells expressing NK-cell markers. Reanalyzing the 5' RACE reads, TCRdb keeps one entry per CDR3 protein, without DNA. The ten top clones account for around 3.9%, within a sample of about 260,000 distinct CDR3 sequences. Sample: blood T cells: a sorted CD56 or NKG2C T cell subset, CD4+ or CD8+ T cells, or bulk PBMC T cells (not recorded which). All receptors derive from a woman aged 18 to 75 in good health. Both conserved end residues are part of each CDR3.

J gene: TRBJ1-1; V gene: TRBV20-1; CDR3 protein: CSARANTEAFF
J gene: TRBJ2-5; V gene: TRBV7-2; CDR3 protein: CASSFGAGGGETQYF
J gene: TRBJ1-6; V gene: TRBV20-1; CDR3 protein: CSARAEWGVSSYNSPLHF
J gene: TRBJ1-5; V gene: TRBV28; CDR3 protein: CASSVPTGANQPQHF
J gene: TRBJ1-5; V gene: TRBV6-1; CDR3 protein: CASSPDRGPNQPQHF
J gene: TRBJ1-2; V gene: TRBV6-2/TRBV6-3; CDR3 protein: CASSSGGSYGYTF
J gene: TRBJ2-5; V gene: TRBV3-1; CDR3 protein: CASSQGRWETQYF
J gene: TRBJ2-2; V gene: TRBV4-3; CDR3 protein: CASSQDLAGGKSGELFF
J gene: TRBJ2-2; V gene: TRBV29-1; CDR3 protein: CSVRTNTGELFF
J gene: TRBJ2-7; V gene: TRBV10-3; CDR3 protein: CAISEGAGASYNEQYF
J gene: TRBJ2-6; V gene: TRBV20-1; CDR3 protein: CSASRGTGANVLTF
J gene: TRBJ2-5; V gene: TRBV4-2; CDR3 protein: CASSQDPTEGETQYF
J gene: TRBJ2-1; V gene: TRBV5-1; CDR3 protein: CASSPEGRTSGTRQFF
J gene: TRBJ1-5; V gene: TRBV6-1; CDR3 protein: CASSVDSADQPQHF
J gene: TRBJ1-5; V gene: TRBV10-3; CDR3 protein: CAIAPGRENQPQHF
J gene: TRBJ2-2; V gene: TRBV20-1; CDR3 protein: CSASSGGTGELFF
J gene: TRBJ2-2; V gene: TRBV5-1; CDR3 protein: CASSPTSGITGELFF
J gene: TRBJ2-2; V gene: TRBV29-1; CDR3 protein: CSATDSDAGELFF
J gene: TRBJ2-5; V gene: TRBV20-1; CDR3 protein: CSALTSPEETQYF
J gene: TRBJ1-2; V gene: TRBV27; CDR3 protein: CASSFGTGGLRYYGYTF
J gene: TRBJ2-2; V gene: TRBV6-5; CDR3 protein: CASSYRSGELFF
J gene: TRBJ1-1; V gene: TRBV30; CDR3 protein: CAWSVYTEAFF
J gene: TRBJ2-1; V gene: TRBV11-2; CDR3 protein: CASSGRGGQGSYNEQFF
J gene: TRBJ2-7; V gene: TRBV20-1; CDR3 protein: CSASLAGVGLAQYEQYF
J gene: TRBJ1-1; V gene: TRBV5-1; CDR3 protein: CASSSGGSVFAEAFF
J gene: TRBJ1-5; V gene: TRBV18; CDR3 protein: CASSADGYQPQHF
J gene: TRBJ2-1; V gene: TRBV20-1; CDR3 protein: CSASSGGLYEQFF
J gene: TRBJ1-2; V gene: TRBV20-1; CDR3 protein: CSARVGQGSYGYTF
J gene: TRBJ2-6; V gene: TRBV4-3; CDR3 protein: CASSQGGSGANVLTF
J gene: TRBJ2-5; V gene: TRBV7-2; CDR3 protein: CASSFRRHQETQYF
J gene: TRBJ1-3; V gene: TRBV7-2; CDR3 protein: CASSPWGGNTIYF
J gene: TRBJ2-5; V gene: TRBV29-1; CDR3 protein: CSALAGEETQYF
J gene: TRBJ1-5; V gene: TRBV7-9; CDR3 protein: CASSERGSGQPQHF
J gene: TRBJ2-4; V gene: TRBV2; CDR3 protein: CASSRQEESGNF
J gene: TRBJ2-5; V gene: TRBV7-2; CDR3 protein: CASSLGLVETQYF
J gene: TRBJ1-3; V gene: TRBV12-3/TRBV12-4; CDR3 protein: CASTGLSTGPYSGNTIYF
J gene: TRBJ2-1; V gene: TRBV7-8; CDR3 protein: CASSLVGGLVLTEQFF
J gene: TRBJ1-1; V gene: TRBV12-3/TRBV12-4; CDR3 protein: CASSLAGHHTEAFF
J gene: TRBJ2-5; V gene: TRBV12-3/TRBV12-4; CDR3 protein: CASSLDGRQEETQYF
J gene: TRBJ1-6; V gene: TRBV7-9; CDR3 protein: CASSWDANSPLHF
J gene: TRBJ2-5; V gene: TRBV7-8; CDR3 protein: CASSRDRLETQYF
J gene: TRBJ2-3; V gene: TRBV7-2; CDR3 protein: CASSLEEGLGQFTQYF
J gene: TRBJ2-4; V gene: TRBV18; CDR3 protein: CASSPLEGVKNIQYF